This T cell receptor (beta chain) derives from a study of metastatic and nonmetastatic thyroid tumors. About the study: Comparison of repertoires was carried out across blood and tumor or nodule tissue from malignant and benign thyroid patients. General observations from the study: The reported finding was significantly higher TCR beta diversity in malignant thyroid tumors relative to benign nodules, in blood and tumor.

In its sample, this clone is medium-sized (0.01 to 0.1%). Its antigen is unidentified. V was clipped by 3 bases and J by 7 bases, with 7 bases between them. This CDR3 has 13 residues. Germline V gene lookup returns CDR1 MRHNA and CDR2 SNTAGT. None of the patients had undergone any treatment ahead of thyroid surgery. In the source study's methods: Between-group CDR3 differences, defined by clinicopathological status, yielded a distant-metastasis classifier for papillary thyroid cancer. MiXCR re-clonotyped the PCR reads for TCRdb. These V and J calls are TCRdb output, not the study's own analysis. The sample lists around 13,000 clones; about a quarter were seen once.

Sequencing was done on a sample of blood. The source is a female donor with papillary thyroid cancer or a benign thyroid nodule (not recorded which). Some clones in this sample may be carry-over from other donors' samples. The rearrangement uses TRBV6-4 and TRBJ1-6; D remains ambiguous. The CDR3 loop reads CASSEEGNSPLHF. In nucleotides, the CDR3 is TGTGCCAGCAGTGAAGAAGGAAATTCACCCCTCCACTTT.